These 17 T cell receptor beta chains share one sample of origin, sequenced in a study of vaccination and CD4 T cells after COVID-19. Cultured CD4+ T cells had their DNA profiled by the Oncomine TCR Beta short-read assay. From the PCR reads, TCRdb called clonotypes with MiXCR, one entry per CDR3 protein. The data contain 15,000 to 25,000 distinct CDR3 sequences, 60% of them singletons. Treatment of the sample: approximately nine-day PBMC culture with coronavirus spike peptide pools or control peptides (ViraFEST assay). These TCRs are of unknown antigen specificity. The sequenced sample was CD4+ T cells from blood, cultured in vitro, obtained after SARS-CoV-2 vaccination. The receptors shown here come from a human donor who had recovered from COVID-19.

The J gene is TRBJ1-1, the V gene TRBV6-5; unclear D gene. This CDR3 has 15 amino acids. Trimming stripped 2 bases from V and 1 base from J, with 11 bases between. Germline assignment: CDR1 MNHEY and CDR2 SVGAGI. DNA for the CDR3: TGTGCCAGCAGTTACGAGGTCAGAAAGAACACTGAAGCTTTCTTT. This sequence encodes CASSYEVRKNTEAFF.

This chain uses TRBV29-1 with TRBJ1-3; D unclear. Trimming removed 2 bases from V and 4 bases from J, with 6 bases in between. Germline CDR1 and CDR2: SQVTM and ANQGSEA. The CDR3 has 12 residues. As DNA, the CDR3 is TGCAGCGTTGAACAGGTCGGAAACACCATATATTTT. It is translated as CSVEQVGNTIYF.

J is TRBJ1-2 and V is TRBV5-4; D is ambiguous. CDR3 length: 15 amino acids. Between the trimmed V and J ends, which lost 3 bases and 4 bases, there was a span of 16 bases. Per germline, CDR1 SGHNT and CDR2 YYREEE (reference sequence). The CDR3 nucleotides are TGTGCCAGCAGCTCACCCGGGGTCCGGGGCTATGGCTACACCTTC. Its translation is CASSSPGVRGYGYTF.

The chain joins TRBV7-3 to TRBJ2-1; D is perhaps TRBD2 (6 bases). The V and J ends lost 0 bases and 4 bases respectively, with 13 bases between them. The CDR3 is 16 amino acids. The germline V gene encodes CDR1 SGHTA and CDR2 FQGTGA. CDR3 sequence: CASSLTAAGTYNEQFF. The CDR3 bases are TGTGCCAGCAGCTTAACAGCGGCGGGAACTTACAATGAGCAGTTCTTC.

This clonotype was seen a handful of times. The J gene is TRBJ1-6, the V gene TRBV27, with D unclear. There are 14 residues in the CDR3. Deletions cut 6 bases from V and 3 bases from J, with 9 bases between. CDR1 MNHEY and CDR2 SMNVEV come from the germline V gene (reference sequence). Here the CDR3 reads CASRSDLYNSPLHF. The CDR3 nucleotides read TGTGCCAGCAGATCTGACCTCTATAATTCACCCCTCCACTTT.

V usage is TRBV11-3 and J usage is TRBJ1-1; no reliable D call. Trimming took 6 bases from V and 6 from J, leaving 8 bases between them. This CDR3 contains 11 residues. Germline V gene sequence: CDR1 SGHNT, CDR2 YENEEA. The CDR3 here is CASSRGAEAFF. The CDR3 nucleotides read TGTGCCAGCAGTCGCGGAGCTGAAGCTTTCTTT.

The V call is TRBV19, the J call TRBJ1-6, with 9 bases that match TRBD1. Per germline, CDR1 LNHDA and CDR2 SQIVND (reference sequence). The J segment lost 4 bases and the V segment lost 5 bases, leaving 9 bases of the junction unmatched. The CDR3 loop spans 17 amino acids. The CDR3 spells CASSPAPGTGYNSPLHF. The CDR3 region has the DNA TGTGCCAGTAGTCCTGCCCCCGGGACAGGGTATAATTCACCCCTCCACTTT.

This clonotype was observed a few times. The chain is built from TRBV10-2 and TRBJ2-7; maybe TRBD2 (5 bases). V lost 6 bases and J 6 bases, leaving 9 bases between the germline ends. In germline, CDR1 is WSHSY, CDR2 SAAADI. This CDR3 region has 11 residues. CDR3 in DNA: TGCGCCAGCAGCCTAGCTGGCGAGCAGTACTTC. The encoded protein is CASSLAGEQYF.

This clonotype has more than one count but fewer than ten. The chain recombines TRBV5-1 with TRBJ1-2, with a tentative D call TRBD1 (6 bases). Germline loops: CDR1 SGHRS, CDR2 YFSETQ. The CDR3 totals 15 residues. V lost 0 bases and J lost 4, with 13 bases in between. CDR3 sequence: CASSLVSGEGYGYTF. CDR3 DNA: TGCGCCAGCAGCTTGGTTTCAGGGGAGGGCTATGGCTACACCTTC.

V and J are TRBV30 and TRBJ1-1; D is possibly TRBD1 (6 bases). V dropped 0 bases and J dropped 10 bases, with 18 bases sitting between them. Germline CDR1 is GTSNPN and CDR2 is SVGIG (reference sequence). This CDR3 spans 14 amino acids. The CDR3 nucleotides are TGTGCCTGGAGTGTCCGACCAAAGGGAGGGGGAGCTTTCTTT. Translation: CAWSVRPKGGGAFF.

The V call is TRBV6-1, the J call TRBJ1-3; D not resolved. Trimming removed 2 bases at V and 3 bases at J, with 8 bases between. The CDR3 runs 14 residues. The germline gives CDR1 MNHNS, CDR2 SASEGT. The CDR3 region is CASSEKGSGNTIYF. CDR3 nucleotide sequence: TGTGCCAGCAGTGAAAAAGGCAGTGGAAACACCATATATTTT.

In its sample, this clonotype was seen a few times. V and J are TRBV20-1 and TRBJ1-2, with 7 bases fitting TRBD1. CDR1 is DFQATT, CDR2 SNEGSKA, per germline (reference sequence). This CDR3 region has 15 residues. The ends lost 3 bases at V and 2 bases at J; junction bases unmatched: 9. This chain's CDR3 is CSARDYRGWNYGYTF. The CDR3 coding sequence is TGCAGTGCTAGGGACTACAGGGGATGGAACTATGGCTACACCTTC.

The rearrangement links TRBV6-5 to TRBJ2-3, with a possible D match to TRBD1 (6 bases). The CDR3 has 14 amino acids. CDR1 and CDR2 from the germline V gene are MNHEY and SVGAGI. Trimming took off 0 bases at V and 9 bases at J, with 13 bases between the two ends. The CDR3 protein is CASSYSGHANTQYF. CDR3 DNA sequence: TGTGCCAGCAGTTACTCGGGACACGCCAACACGCAGTATTTT.

The V gene is TRBV7-2, the J gene TRBJ1-2; D is uncertain. The CDR3 totals 16 residues. Germline V CDR1 and CDR2: SGHTA, FQGNSA. The V end lost 1 base, the J end lost 2 bases, and 14 bases lay between the germline ends. For the CDR3, the DNA is TGTGCCAGCAGCTTAGATCCCGGGCGGGGAAACTATGGCTACACCTTC. Translated, it gives CASSLDPGRGNYGYTF.

Here the CDR3 DNA reads TGTGCCAGCAGTTTTTCCAGGGATCAGCCCCAGCATTTT. Residues: CASSFSRDQPQHF. The chain carries TRBV12-3 or TRBV12-4 and TRBJ1-5, with TRBD1 as a possible D gene (5 bases). Trimming pared 3 bases from V and 5 bases from J, leaving 8 bases between. The length of the CDR3 is 13 residues.

The sample holds a few counts of this clonotype. The V call is TRBV7-2, the J call TRBJ1-5; the D gene is possibly TRBD1 (5 bases). Trimming stripped 3 bases from V and 0 bases from J, with 12 bases between. The germline CDR1 and CDR2 sequences are SGHTA and FQGNSA. The CDR3 is made up of 16 amino acids. Here the CDR3 reads CASSFWGDSSNQPQHF. Here the CDR3 DNA reads TGTGCCAGCAGCTTCTGGGGTGACAGTAGCAATCAGCCCCAGCATTTT. The full variable domain, rest sourced from reference TRBV7-2 and TRBJ1-5, is GAGVSQSPSNKVTEKGKDVELRCDPISGHTALYWYRQSLGQGLEFLIYFQGNSAPDKSGLPSDRFSAERTGGSVSTLTIQRTQQEDSAVYLCASSFWGDSSNQPQHFGDGTRLSIL.

This clonotype was observed a single time. The gene calls are TRBV7-2 and TRBJ2-7; TRBD1 matches 7 bases. Looked up from germline, CDR1 is SGHTA and CDR2 is FQGNSA. The CDR3 has 12 amino acids. V shed 6 bases, J shed 6 bases, and the junction held 5 bases outside the gene matches. CDR3 sequence (DNA): TGTGCCAGCAGTGATACAGGGGTCGAGCAGTACTTC. Translating it yields CASSDTGVEQYF. Combining the CDR3 with reference TRBV7-2 and TRBJ2-7 gives the whole variable domain GAGVSQSPSNKVTEKGKDVELRCDPISGHTALYWYRQSLGQGLEFLIYFQGNSAPDKSGLPSDRFSAERTGGSVSTLTIQRTQQEDSAVYLCASSDTGVEQYFGPGTRLTVT.